The rows below give T cell receptor beta chains drawn from one sample of a study of breast tumors, draining lymph nodes, adjacent tissues. Each CDR3 protein is one row after TCRdb ran MiXCR on the multiplex PCR reads. The table includes 150,000 to 200,000 distinct CDR3 sequences, 30% to 35% detected once. The sequenced sample consisted of axillary lymph node tissue. The receptors stem from a female donor with breast cancer. Some clones in this sample may be carry-over from other donors' samples. Each CDR3 is given with its conserved first and last residue. The D gene is left open where the match is weak. The size field is filled for only some rows; it gives once, few, many or a size class.

cdr3_aa cdr3_nt j_call clone_size d_call v_call
CATSRDPSYVLTF TGTGCCACCAGCAGAGATCCGTCCTACGTCCTGACTTTC TRBJ2-6 . . TRBV15
CASSQGTGEYNEQFF TGTGCCAGCAGCCAAGGCACGGGAGAGTACAATGAGCAGTTCTTC TRBJ2-1 many . TRBV4-2
CATSDAGQGLTEPQHF TGTGCCACCAGTGATGCCGGACAGGGATTAACTGAGCCCCAGCATTTT TRBJ1-5 . TRBD1 TRBV24-1
CSASSGGHDTQYF TGCAGTGCTAGTAGCGGGGGACACGATACGCAGTATTTT TRBJ2-3 . TRBD2 TRBV20-1
CASSIYLCSVEGHHYEQYF . TRBJ2-7 . . TRBV7-8
CSALPPGQKNQPQYF TGCAGTGCTCTCCCCCCGGGACAGAAGAATCAGCCCCAGTACTTC TRBJ2-5 . TRBD1 TRBV20-1
CASSLPFLTNYGYTF TGTGCCAGCAGCTTGCCGTTTTTGACTAACTATGGCTACACCTTC TRBJ1-2 many . TRBV5-6
CASSLASGGRSDTQYF TGCGCCAGCAGCTTGGCCAGCGGGGGGCGGTCAGATACGCAGTATTTT TRBJ2-3 many TRBD2 TRBV5-1
CSVTARGTDTQYF TGCAGCGTAACGGCCAGGGGCACAGATACGCAGTATTTT TRBJ2-3 many . TRBV29-1
CASSLDGSSTDTQHF TGTGCCAGCAGCTTAGATGGAAGCTCCACAGATACGCAGCATTTT TRBJ1-5 once . TRBV11-3
CASSHSGGQFF TGTGCCAGCAGTCACTCTGGGGGGCAGTTCTTC TRBJ2-1 few . TRBV6-5
CACSHSDRRTDTQYF TGTGCCTGCAGTCACTCGGACCGACGCACAGATACGCAGTATTTT TRBJ2-3 . . TRBV6-5
CASSQEGGWNTEAFF TGTGCCAGCAGCCAAGAAGGGGGTTGGAACACTGAAGCTTTCTTT TRBJ1-1 . . TRBV4-2
CASSSWQLDQPQHF TGTGCCAGCAGTTCCTGGCAGCTAGATCAGCCTCAGCATTTT TRBJ1-5 . . TRBV2
CASSPATETQYF TGTGCCAGCAGCCCCGCGACGGAGACCCAGTACTTC TRBJ2-5 many . TRBV7-8
CASSTREDEKLFF TGTGCCAGCAGTACGAGGGAGGATGAAAAACTGTTTTTT TRBJ1-4 . . TRBV28
CASSSTARANYGYTF TGTGCCAGCAGTTCCACGGCCCGAGCTAACTATGGCTACACCTTC TRBJ1-2 . . TRBV27
CASSHSGLAEGYEQYF TGTGCCAGCAGTCACTCGGGACTAGCGGAAGGCTACGAGCAGTACTTC TRBJ2-7 . TRBD2 TRBV6-5
CASSQVSGVQETQYF TGTGCCAGCAGCCAAGTCTCGGGAGTTCAAGAGACCCAGTACTTC TRBJ2-5 many . TRBV3-1
CASSHPGTVNGELFF TGTGCCAGCAGTCACCCCGGGACAGTTAACGGGGAGCTGTTTTTT TRBJ2-2 many TRBD1 TRBV6-6
CASSVAGGLAETQYF TGTGCCAGCAGCGTAGCGGGGGGACTAGCAGAGACCCAGTACTTC TRBJ2-5 many TRBD2 TRBV9
CASSLKSSYNSPLHF TGTGCCAGCAGCTTGAAGAGCTCCTATAATTCACCCCTCCACTTT TRBJ1-6 many . TRBV5-6
CSATAGVSYEQYF TGCAGCGCCACAGCGGGGGTTTCCTACGAGCAGTACTTC TRBJ2-7 many TRBD2 TRBV29-1
CSARPGGRAEEQYF TGCAGTGCCCGGCCAGGTGGGAGGGCCGAAGAGCAGTACTTC TRBJ2-7 many TRBD2 TRBV20-1
CASSLGPVNTEAFF TGTGCCAGCAGCTTAGGGCCCGTGAACACTGAAGCTTTCTTT TRBJ1-1 once . TRBV7-9